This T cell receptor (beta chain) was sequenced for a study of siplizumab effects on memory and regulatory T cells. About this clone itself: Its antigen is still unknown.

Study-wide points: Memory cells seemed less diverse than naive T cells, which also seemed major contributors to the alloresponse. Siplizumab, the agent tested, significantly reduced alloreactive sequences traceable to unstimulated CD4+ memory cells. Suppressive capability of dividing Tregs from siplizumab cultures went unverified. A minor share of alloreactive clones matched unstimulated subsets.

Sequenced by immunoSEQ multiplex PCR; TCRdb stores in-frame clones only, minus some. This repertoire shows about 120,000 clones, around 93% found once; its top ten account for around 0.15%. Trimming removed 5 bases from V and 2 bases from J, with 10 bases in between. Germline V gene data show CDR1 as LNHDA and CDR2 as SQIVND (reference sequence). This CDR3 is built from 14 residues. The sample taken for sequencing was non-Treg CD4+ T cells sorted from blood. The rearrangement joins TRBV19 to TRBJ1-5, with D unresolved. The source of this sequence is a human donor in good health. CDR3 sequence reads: CASSFGRGNQPQHF. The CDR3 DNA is TGTGCCAGTAGTTTCGGACGGGGCAATCAGCCCCAGCATTTT.